The 5 T cell receptor beta chains in this list originate from one sample, sequenced in a study of cytomegalovirus exposure and HLA in healthy donors. The study ran its PCR with 60 Vbeta and 13 Jbeta primers. Assay: immunoSEQ multiplex PCR; the TCRdb copy retains only in-frame clones and omits some. The sample carries roughly 180,000 clones, 79% recorded once. Source material: PBMCs. These receptors came from a girl aged 10 to 17 in good health and CMV-seropositive.

The sample holds a few counts of this clone. The chain recombines TRBV10-2 with TRBJ2-7, with TRBD1 as a possible D gene (6 bases). CDR3 length equals 17 residues. V lost 2 bases to trimming and J lost 6 bases, with 23 bases between them. Looked up from germline, CDR1 is WSHSY and CDR2 is SAAADI. The CDR3 here is CASSELIGQKLEREQYF. The CDR3 DNA sequence: TGCGCCAGCAGTGAGCTTATTGGACAGAAGTTAGAACGCGAGCAGTACTTC.

The V and J genes are TRBV5-1 and TRBJ1-1, with a possible D match to TRBD1 (5 bases). Trimming pared 3 bases from V and 2 bases from J, leaving 8 bases between. CDR3 length: 13 residues. Germline V gene sequence: CDR1 SGHRS, CDR2 YFSETQ. CDR3 in amino acids: CASSSQGNTEAFF. The CDR3 coding sequence is TGCGCCAGCAGCTCCCAGGGAAACACTGAAGCTTTCTTT.

This clone was picked up a small number of times. V is TRBV29-1 and J is TRBJ2-1; 12 bases match TRBD1. Germline V gene data show CDR1 as SQVTM and CDR2 as ANQGSEA. CDR3 length: 13 amino acids. Trimming took 4 bases from V and 9 from J; bases not matched to a gene: 4. CDR3 sequence reads: CSVGGQGAGEQFF. The CDR3 bases are TGCAGCGTTGGGGGACAGGGGGCGGGTGAGCAGTTCTTC.

The J gene is TRBJ2-1, the V gene TRBV10-3; 13 bases fit TRBD2. The CDR3 is 17 amino acids. V shed 6 bases, J shed 4 bases, and the junction held 9 bases outside the gene matches. Germline V gene data show CDR1 as ENHRY and CDR2 as SYGVKD. The CDR3 nucleotides read TGTGCCATCAGAAGCGGGACTAGCGGGGAGCTTTACAATGAGCAGTTCTTC. As protein: CAIRSGTSGELYNEQFF.

CDR3 sequence reads: CASSVTGYSNQPQHF. CDR3 nucleotide sequence: TGTGCCAGCAGCGTGACAGGCTATAGCAATCAGCCCCAGCATTTT. The J gene is TRBJ1-5, the V gene TRBV2; a weak D match, TRBD1 (6 bases). Trimming left V 6 bases short and J 0 bases short, with 12 bases between. The CDR3 extends over 15 amino acids. Germline V gene sequence: CDR1 SNHLY, CDR2 FYNNEI.